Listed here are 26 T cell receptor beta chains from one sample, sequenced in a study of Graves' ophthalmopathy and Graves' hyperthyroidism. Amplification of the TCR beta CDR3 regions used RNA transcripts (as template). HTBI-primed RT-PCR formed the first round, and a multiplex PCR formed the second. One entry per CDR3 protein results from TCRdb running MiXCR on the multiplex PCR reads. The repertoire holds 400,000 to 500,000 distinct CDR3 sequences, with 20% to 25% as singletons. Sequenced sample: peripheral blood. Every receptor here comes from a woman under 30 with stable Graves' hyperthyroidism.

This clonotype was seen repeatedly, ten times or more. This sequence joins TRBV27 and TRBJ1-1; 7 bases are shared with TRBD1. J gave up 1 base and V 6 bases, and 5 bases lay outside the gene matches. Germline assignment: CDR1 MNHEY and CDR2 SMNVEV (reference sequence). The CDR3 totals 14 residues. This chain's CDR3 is CASRLGQWNTEAFF. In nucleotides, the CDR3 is TGTGCCAGCAGGCTGGGACAGTGGAACACTGAAGCTTTCTTT.

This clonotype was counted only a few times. The CDR3 loop is CAWSKGNNQPQHF. CDR3 DNA: TGTGCCTGGAGTAAAGGGAACAATCAGCCCCAGCATTTT. The chain has TRBV30 and TRBJ1-5; D remains ambiguous. Trimming removed 2 bases at V and 3 bases at J, with 8 bases between. Germline lookup yields CDR1 GTSNPN and CDR2 SVGIG (reference sequence). The CDR3 is 13 amino acids.

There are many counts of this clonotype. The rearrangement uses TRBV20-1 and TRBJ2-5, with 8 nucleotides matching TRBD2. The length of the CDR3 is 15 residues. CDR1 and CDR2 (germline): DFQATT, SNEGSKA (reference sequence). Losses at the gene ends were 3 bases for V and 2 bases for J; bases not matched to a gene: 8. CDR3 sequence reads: CSARVPTSGQETQYF. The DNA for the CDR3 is TGCAGTGCTAGGGTCCCCACTAGCGGACAAGAGACCCAGTACTTC.

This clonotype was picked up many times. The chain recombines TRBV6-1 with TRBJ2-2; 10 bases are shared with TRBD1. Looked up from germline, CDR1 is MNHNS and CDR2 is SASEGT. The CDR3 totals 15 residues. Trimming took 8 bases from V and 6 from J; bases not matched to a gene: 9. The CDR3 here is CASSDRGRNAGELFF. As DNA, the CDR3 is TGTGCCAGCTCTGACAGGGGGCGAAACGCCGGGGAGCTGTTTTTT.

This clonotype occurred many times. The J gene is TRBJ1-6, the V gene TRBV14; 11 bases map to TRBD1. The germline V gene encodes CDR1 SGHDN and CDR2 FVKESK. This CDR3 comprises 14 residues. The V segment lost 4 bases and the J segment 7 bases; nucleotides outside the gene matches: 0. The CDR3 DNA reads TGTGCCAGCAGCCGGACAGGGGGCAATTCACCCCTCCACTTT. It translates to CASSRTGGNSPLHF.

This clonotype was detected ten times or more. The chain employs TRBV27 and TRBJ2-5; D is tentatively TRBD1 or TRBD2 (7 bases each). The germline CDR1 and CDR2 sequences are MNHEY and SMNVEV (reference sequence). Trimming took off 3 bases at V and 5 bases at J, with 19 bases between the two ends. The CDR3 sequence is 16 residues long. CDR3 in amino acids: CASSFLRQGGVETQYF. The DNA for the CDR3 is TGTGCCAGCAGTTTCCTTCGACAGGGAGGGGTGGAGACCCAGTACTTC.

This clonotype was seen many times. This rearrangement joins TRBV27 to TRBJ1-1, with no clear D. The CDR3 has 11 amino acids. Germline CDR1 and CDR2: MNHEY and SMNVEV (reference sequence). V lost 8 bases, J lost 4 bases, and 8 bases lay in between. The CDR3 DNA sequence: TGTGCCAGCTCCAAGGGCACTGAAGCTTTCTTT. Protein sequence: CASSKGTEAFF.

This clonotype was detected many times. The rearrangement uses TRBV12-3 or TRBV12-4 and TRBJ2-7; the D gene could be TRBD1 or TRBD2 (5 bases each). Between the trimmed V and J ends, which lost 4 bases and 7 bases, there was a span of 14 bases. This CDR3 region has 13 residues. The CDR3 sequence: CASSSNRWGEQYF. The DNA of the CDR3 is TGTGCCAGCAGTTCCAACCGTTGGGGGGAGCAGTACTTC.

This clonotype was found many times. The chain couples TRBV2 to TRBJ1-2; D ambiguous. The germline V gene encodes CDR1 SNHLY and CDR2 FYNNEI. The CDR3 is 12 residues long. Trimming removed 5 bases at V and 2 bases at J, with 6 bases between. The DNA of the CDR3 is TGTGCCAGCAGTACGCTCAACTATGGCTACACCTTC. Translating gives CASSTLNYGYTF.

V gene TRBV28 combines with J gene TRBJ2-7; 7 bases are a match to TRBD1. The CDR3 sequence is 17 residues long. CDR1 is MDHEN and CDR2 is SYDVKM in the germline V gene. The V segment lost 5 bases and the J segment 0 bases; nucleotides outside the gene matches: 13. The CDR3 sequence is CASSPSPGTESSYEQYF. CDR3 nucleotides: TGTGCCAGCAGTCCCAGCCCCGGGACAGAGAGCTCCTACGAGCAGTACTTC. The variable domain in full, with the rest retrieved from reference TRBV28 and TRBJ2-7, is DVKVTQSSRYLVKRTGEKVFLECVQDMDHENMFWYRQDPGLGLRLIYFSYDVKMKEKGDIPEGYSVSREKKERFSLILESASTNQTSMYLCASSPSPGTESSYEQYFGPGTRLTVT.

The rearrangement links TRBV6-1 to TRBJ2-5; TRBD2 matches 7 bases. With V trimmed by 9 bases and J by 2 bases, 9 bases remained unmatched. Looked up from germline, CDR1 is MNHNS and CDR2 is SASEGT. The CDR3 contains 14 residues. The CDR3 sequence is CASTRGGSQETQYF. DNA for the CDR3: TGTGCCAGTACACGTGGCGGGAGTCAAGAGACCCAGTACTTC.

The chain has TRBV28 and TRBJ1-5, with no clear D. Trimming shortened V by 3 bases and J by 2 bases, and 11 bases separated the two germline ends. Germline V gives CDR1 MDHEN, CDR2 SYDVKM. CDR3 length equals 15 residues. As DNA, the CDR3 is TGTGCCAGCAGTTTGGTTTTGGCAGGCAATCAGCCCCAGCATTTT. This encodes CASSLVLAGNQPQHF.

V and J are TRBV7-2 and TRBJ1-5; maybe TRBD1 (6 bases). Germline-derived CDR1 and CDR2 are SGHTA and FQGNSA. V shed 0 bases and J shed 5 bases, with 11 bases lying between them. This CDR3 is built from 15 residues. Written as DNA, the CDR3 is TGTGCCAGCAGCTTAGCGCCAGGGGCGCATCAGCCCCAGCATTTT. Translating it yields CASSLAPGAHQPQHF.

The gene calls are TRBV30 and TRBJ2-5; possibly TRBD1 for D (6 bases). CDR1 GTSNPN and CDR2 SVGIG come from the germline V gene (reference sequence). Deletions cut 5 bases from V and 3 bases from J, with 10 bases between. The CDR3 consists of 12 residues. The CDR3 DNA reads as TGTGCCTGGGCAGGGGCCGAAGAGACCCAGTACTTC. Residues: CAWAGAEETQYF.

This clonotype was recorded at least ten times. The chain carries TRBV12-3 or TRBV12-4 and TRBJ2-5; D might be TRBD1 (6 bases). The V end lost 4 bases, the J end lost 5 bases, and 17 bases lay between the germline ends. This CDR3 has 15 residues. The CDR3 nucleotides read TGTGCCAGCAGTTGGGACCCCGCAGGGGTCGAGACCCAGTACTTC. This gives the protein CASSWDPAGVETQYF.

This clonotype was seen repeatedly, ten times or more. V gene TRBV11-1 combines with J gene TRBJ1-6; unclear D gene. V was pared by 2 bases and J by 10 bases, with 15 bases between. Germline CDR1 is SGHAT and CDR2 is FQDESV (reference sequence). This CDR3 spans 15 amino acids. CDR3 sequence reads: CASSLSGQAHSPLHF. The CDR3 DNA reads TGTGCCAGCAGCTTATCGGGCCAGGCACACTCACCCCTCCACTTT.

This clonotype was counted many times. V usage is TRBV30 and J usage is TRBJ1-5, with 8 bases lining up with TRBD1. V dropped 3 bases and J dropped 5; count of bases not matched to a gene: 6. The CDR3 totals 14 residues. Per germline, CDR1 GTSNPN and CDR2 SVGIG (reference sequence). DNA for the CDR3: TGTGCCTGGAGCGCCGACAGGGGCGATCAGCCCCAGCATTTT. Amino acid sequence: CAWSADRGDQPQHF. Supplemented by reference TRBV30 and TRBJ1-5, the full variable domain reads SQTIHQWPATLVQPVGSPLSLECTVEGTSNPNLYWYRQAAGRGLQLLFYSVGIGQISSEVPQNLSASRPQDRQFILSSKKLLLSDSGFYLCAWSADRGDQPQHFGDGTRLSIL.

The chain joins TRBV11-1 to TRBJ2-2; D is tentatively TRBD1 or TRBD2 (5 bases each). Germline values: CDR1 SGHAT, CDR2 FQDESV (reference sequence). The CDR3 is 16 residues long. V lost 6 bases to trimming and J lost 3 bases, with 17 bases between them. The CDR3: CASRVTSGRDTGELFF. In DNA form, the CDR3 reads TGTGCCAGCAGAGTGACATCGGGGCGTGACACCGGGGAGCTGTTTTTT.

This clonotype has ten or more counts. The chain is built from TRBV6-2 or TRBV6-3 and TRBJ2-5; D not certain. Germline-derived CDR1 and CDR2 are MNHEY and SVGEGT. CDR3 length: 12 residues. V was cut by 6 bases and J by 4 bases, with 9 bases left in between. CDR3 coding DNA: TGTGCCAGCAGATACCAAACAGAGACCCAGTACTTC. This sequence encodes CASRYQTETQYF.

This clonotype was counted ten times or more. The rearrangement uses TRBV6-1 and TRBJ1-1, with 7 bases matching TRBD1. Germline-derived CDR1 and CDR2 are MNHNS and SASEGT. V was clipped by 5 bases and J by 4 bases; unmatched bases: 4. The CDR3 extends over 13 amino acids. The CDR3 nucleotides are TGTGCCAGCAGTCCGACAGGGACCACTGAAGCTTTCTTT. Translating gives CASSPTGTTEAFF.

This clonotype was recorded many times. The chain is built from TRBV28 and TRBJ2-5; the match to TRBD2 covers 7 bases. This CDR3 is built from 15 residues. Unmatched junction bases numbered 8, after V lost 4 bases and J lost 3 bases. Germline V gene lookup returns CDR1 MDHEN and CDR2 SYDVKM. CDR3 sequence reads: CASSSQRGAEETQYF. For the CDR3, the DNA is TGTGCCAGCAGTTCCCAGCGGGGTGCCGAAGAGACCCAGTACTTC.

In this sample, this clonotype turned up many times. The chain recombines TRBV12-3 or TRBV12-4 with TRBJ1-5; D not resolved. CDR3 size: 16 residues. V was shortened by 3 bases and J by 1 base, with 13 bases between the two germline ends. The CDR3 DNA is TGTGCCAGCAGTTTTCCAGGCGGTGGAAGCAATCAGCCCCAGCATTTT. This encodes CASSFPGGGSNQPQHF.

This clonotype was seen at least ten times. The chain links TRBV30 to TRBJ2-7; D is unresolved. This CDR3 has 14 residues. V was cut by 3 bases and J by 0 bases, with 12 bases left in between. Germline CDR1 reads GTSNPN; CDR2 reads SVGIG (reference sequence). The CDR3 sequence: CAWRSTRSSYEQYF. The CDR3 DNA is TGTGCCTGGAGATCGACTCGAAGCTCCTACGAGCAGTACTTC.

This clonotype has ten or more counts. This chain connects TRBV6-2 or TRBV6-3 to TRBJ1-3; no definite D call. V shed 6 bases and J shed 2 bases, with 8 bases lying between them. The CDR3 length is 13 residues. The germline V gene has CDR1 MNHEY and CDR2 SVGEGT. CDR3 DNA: TGTGCCAGCAGGACGGCAGCTGGAAACACCATATATTTT. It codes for CASRTAAGNTIYF.

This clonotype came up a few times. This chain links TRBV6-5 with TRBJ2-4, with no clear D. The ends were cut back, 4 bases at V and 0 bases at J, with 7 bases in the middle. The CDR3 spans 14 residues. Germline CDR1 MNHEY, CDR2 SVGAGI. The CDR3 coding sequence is TGTGCCAGCAGTTCGACTCTAGCCAAAAACATTCAGTACTTC. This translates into CASSSTLAKNIQYF.

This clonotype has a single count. The CDR3 sequence: CASSLVAGILETQYF. The CDR3, as DNA: TGTGCCAGCAGCTTAGTCGCAGGCATTCTTGAGACCCAGTACTTC. The V and J genes are TRBV11-2 and TRBJ2-5; D is unresolved. The CDR3 extends over 15 amino acids. V lost 1 base, J lost 5 bases, and 14 bases lay in between. The germline V gene has CDR1 SGHAT and CDR2 FQNNGV.